This T cell receptor (beta chain) was captured by sequencing in a study of cytomegalovirus exposure and HLA in healthy donors. V dropped 4 bases and J dropped 4; count of bases not matched to a gene: 5. This CDR3 is 14 amino acids long. Germline CDR1 is SGHDN and CDR2 is FVKESK. Amplification used 60 Vbeta primers and 13 Jbeta primers. Repertoires were generated with immunoSEQ multiplex PCR, while TCRdb's copy carries only in-frame clones and drops some. The top ten hold roughly 2% of the sample, which has 90,000 to 100,000 clones, about 80% seen once. The sequencing input was PBMCs. The chain employs TRBV14 and TRBJ2-7, with TRBD1 matching 9 bases. This TCR derives from a man aged 35 to 55 in good health and CMV-seronegative. In DNA form, the CDR3 reads TGTGCCAGCAGCCGGGACAGGGTTAGATACGAGCAGTACTTC. Amino acids: CASSRDRVRYEQYF.